These 9 T cell receptor beta chains came from one sample sequenced in a study of T cells after yellow fever vaccination. Using its own MiXCR run on the 5' RACE reads, TCRdb lists one record per CDR3 protein. The sample includes tens of thousands of distinct CDR3 sequences, less than 3.5% of them seen just once. Sequences were derived from PBMCs, either bulk or a sorted T-cell subset (CD4+, CD8+, memory, or dextramer-sorted; not recorded which), sampled about 41 days after the first yellow fever vaccination. The receptors were sampled from a man younger than 35 who received the YFV17D yellow fever vaccine.

Many counts were recorded for this clonotype. The chain combines TRBV6-5 with TRBJ2-5; D gene unclear. CDR1 and CDR2 (germline): MNHEY, SVGAGI. The V gene lost 4 bases and the J gene lost 4 bases, with 7 bases spanning the gap. The CDR3 length is 12 residues. CDR3 coding DNA: TGTGCCAGCAGTTTAAACCGAGAGACCCAGTACTTC. Protein sequence: CASSLNRETQYF.

This clonotype has at least ten counts. The chain uses TRBV27 and TRBJ1-1; D remains ambiguous. CDR1 and CDR2 from the germline V gene are MNHEY and SMNVEV (reference sequence). CDR3 size: 12 residues. Trimming took 5 bases from V and 7 from J, leaving 11 bases between them. The CDR3 bases are TGTGCCAGCAGTCGAGGACGGGGTGAAGCTTTCTTT. As protein: CASSRGRGEAFF.

By frequency in the sample, this clonotype is medium-sized. This chain connects TRBV3-1 to TRBJ2-3; D uncertain. Per the germline V gene, CDR1 is LGHDT and CDR2 is YNNKEL (reference sequence). The CDR3 is 13 amino acids. V lost 1 base and J lost 9, with 11 bases in between. CDR3 sequence reads: CASSQVLGVTQYF. CDR3 in DNA: TGTGCCAGCAGCCAAGTACTTGGCGTGACGCAGTATTTT.

This clonotype was recorded many times. V gene TRBV2 combines with J gene TRBJ1-2, with 7 positions matching TRBD1. Germline CDR1 is SNHLY and CDR2 is FYNNEI. The CDR3 is made up of 14 amino acids. V gave up 5 bases and J gave up 12 bases; unmatched junction bases: 15. The CDR3 here is CASSYRTGFGVHTF. Here the CDR3 DNA reads TGTGCCAGCAGTTATCGGACAGGCTTCGGAGTCCACACCTTC.

This clonotype was seen many times. This sequence joins TRBV25-1 and TRBJ2-1; D remains ambiguous. The V gene lost 10 bases and the J gene lost 0 bases, with 13 bases spanning the gap. CDR1 is MGHDK, CDR2 SYGVNS, per germline. This CDR3 has 14 residues. In DNA form, the CDR3 reads TGTGCCACGGTAGTACACACCTCCTACAATGAGCAGTTCTTC. This gives the protein CATVVHTSYNEQFF.

The sample holds many counts of this clonotype. The chain uses TRBV6-5 and TRBJ1-5; D perhaps matches TRBD1 (5 bases). Trimming took 2 bases from V and 0 from J, leaving 8 bases between them. Germline V lookup: CDR1 MNHEY, CDR2 SVGAGI. CDR3 length: 15 residues. CDR3 in DNA: TGTGCCAGCAGTTACGGGGGACCTAGCAATCAGCCCCAGCATTTT. As protein: CASSYGGPSNQPQHF.

The rearrangement joins TRBV28 to TRBJ1-3; a weak D match, TRBD1 (6 bases). The CDR3 runs to 14 residues. V lost 4 bases, J lost 1 base, and 8 bases lay in between. Germline lookup yields CDR1 MDHEN and CDR2 SYDVKM. The CDR3: CASSSQGSGNTIYF. CDR3 DNA sequence: TGTGCCAGCAGTTCACAGGGTTCTGGAAACACCATATATTTT.

This clonotype was recorded at least ten times. The chain joins TRBV20-1 to TRBJ1-1; tentatively, D is TRBD1 (5 bases). In germline, CDR1 is DFQATT, CDR2 SNEGSKA (reference sequence). V lost 0 bases to trimming and J lost 1 base, with 12 bases between them. This CDR3 has 15 residues. Here the CDR3 DNA reads TGCAGTGCTAGAGATCTAATTAGGGGGAACACTGAAGCTTTCTTT. This codes for CSARDLIRGNTEAFF.

Of note for this clonotype: This may arise from a read error, as a much more abundant clone is one base away. V gene TRBV5-1 combines with J gene TRBJ1-3; D is unresolved. Germline V gene sequence: CDR1 SGHRS, CDR2 YFSETQ. The CDR3 has 16 amino acids. The CDR3 reads CVSSMVEVSSGNTIYF. CDR3 coding DNA: TGCGTCAGCAGCATGGTCGAAGTGAGCTCTGGAAACACCATATATTTT.